Given below is one T cell receptor beta chain in context. This specimen belongs to a study of CD8 T cells in Susac syndrome. The ends were cut back, 5 bases at V and 3 bases at J, with 10 bases in the middle. In germline, CDR1 is MNHEY, CDR2 SVGAGI. The CDR3 sequence is 13 residues long. Random-hexamer reverse transcription was applied to roughly 0.5 to 1 ug RNA. TCRdb analysed the immunoSEQ multiplex PCR reads with MiXCR anew, one entry per CDR3 protein. This repertoire shows 350,000 to 550,000 distinct CDR3 sequences, around 85% found once; its top ten account for about 0.1%. The source is a human donor with multiple sclerosis. This chain uses TRBV6-5 with TRBJ1-1, with D possibly matching TRBD1 (5 bases). Specimen: CD8+ T cells from PBMCs. In nucleotides, the CDR3 is TGTGCCAGCAGTGCCCAGACAGACACTGAAGCTTTCTTT. Protein product: CASSAQTDTEAFF.